These T cell receptor beta chains were read from a single sample in a study of blood T cell repertoires in COVID-19. Generated by immunoSEQ multiplex PCR, the TCRdb table keeps only in-frame clones and is missing some. Found here are about 300,000 clones, about 85% of them singletons; the top ten hold 5.5% to 7%. The sequencing input was PBMCs or T cells enriched from blood (not recorded which). These receptors were obtained from a woman aged 25-40 years who had recovered from COVID-19. CDR3s include the opening cysteine and the closing phenylalanine or tryptophan. The D gene is left open where the match is weak. The size entry is marked missing in some rows and otherwise reads once, few, many or a size class.

>TRBJ2-1|TRBD1|-|TRBV19
TGTGCCAGTACCCGGACAGGCAGCTCCTACAATGAGCAGTTCTTC
CASTRTGSSYNEQFF
>TRBJ1-2|-|-|TRBV25-1
TGTGCCAGCAGTGAAGGCCTCCTTAACTATGGCTACACCTTC
CASSEGLLNYGYTF
>TRBJ1-1|-|few|TRBV13
TGTGCCAGCAGCCCCCCTCCCGTGAACACTGAAGCTTTCTTT
CASSPPPVNTEAFF
>TRBJ1-1|TRBD1|-|TRBV12-3/TRBV12-4
TGTGCCAGCAGTACTAGGACAGGGGGAGCTTTCTTT
CASSTRTGGAFF
>TRBJ1-1|TRBD1|-|TRBV25-1
TGTGCCAGCAGTGTCGGACAGGGGGCCACTGAAGCTTTCTTT
CASSVGQGATEAFF
>TRBJ2-2|TRBD1|-|TRBV4-1
TGCGCCAGCAGCCCCCAACAGGGGGCGAGCACCGGGGAGCTGTTTTTT
CASSPQQGASTGELFF
>TRBJ2-1|TRBD1|few|TRBV5-4
TGTGCCAGCAGCTTTAACAGGGGGCAGCCGCCTGGCAATGAGCAGTTCTTC
CASSFNRGQPPGNEQFF
>TRBJ1-3|TRBD1|-|TRBV30
TGTGCCTGGAGTGTAGACAGGGGAAGCTCTGGAAACACCATATATTTT
CAWSVDRGSSGNTIYF
>TRBJ1-2|-|-|TRBV29-1
TGCAGCGTTGAAAGTCTGGGCCCTGGCTACACCTTC
CSVESLGPGYTF
>TRBJ2-7|-|-|TRBV20-1
TGCAGTACACAACAGGGCTCCGAGCAGTACTTC
CSTQQGSEQYF
>TRBJ1-6|-|-|TRBV6-4
TGTGCCAGCAGTGACACTGGACACATAAATTCACCCCTCCACTTT
CASSDTGHINSPLHF
>TRBJ2-7|-|-|TRBV13
TGTGCCAGCAGCCAAGGGACACTAAACGTCAACGAGCAGTACTTC
CASSQGTLNVNEQYF
>TRBJ1-6|-|-|TRBV3-1/TRBV3-2
TGTGCCAGCAGCCAGGCGGAATCACCCCTCCACTTT
CASSQAESPLHF
>TRBJ1-2|-|-|TRBV28
TGTGCCAGCAGTTCAGGGAATGCTAACTATGGCTACACCTTC
CASSSGNANYGYTF
>TRBJ1-2|TRBD1|-|TRBV10-1
TGCGCCAGCAGTGAGTCGACAGTAGGACAGGGGGACGTCTACACCTTC
CASSESTVGQGDVYTF
>TRBJ2-3|-|once|TRBV5-4
TGTGCCAGCAGCTTGGGGCAGGCAGATACGCAGTATTTT
CASSLGQADTQYF
>TRBJ2-3|TRBD1|-|TRBV29-1
TGCAGCACACAGGGGACAGATACGCAGTATTTT
CSTQGTDTQYF
>TRBJ1-5|-|-|TRBV7-2
TGTGCCAGCAGTTCCCAGGGGAATCAGCCCCAGCATTTT
CASSSQGNQPQHF
>TRBJ1-1|-|-|TRBV30
TGTGCCGCGAGGAAAATGAACACTGAAGCTTTCTTT
CAARKMNTEAFF
>TRBJ1-5|-|once|TRBV4-1
TGCGCCAGCAGCCAACCACCCGGGGAGGGAAGTCAGCCCCAGCATTTT
CASSQPPGEGSQPQHF
>TRBJ1-4|-|-|TRBV5-4
TGTGCCAGCAGCGAACCGGGTGATGAAAAACTGTTTTTT
CASSEPGDEKLFF
>TRBJ2-3|-|-|TRBV4-1
TGCGCCAGCAGCCTACTAGAGCGAGATACGCAGTATTTT
CASSLLERDTQYF
>TRBJ2-5|-|once|TRBV7-6
TGTGCCAGCAGCTTAACAGTGTCGTCCCAGTACTTC
CASSLTVSSQYF
>TRBJ1-1|-|-|TRBV6-5
TGTGCCAGCAGCACCCCGTACATGAACACTGAAGCTTTCTTT
CASSTPYMNTEAFF
>TRBJ2-7|TRBD1|-|TRBV19
TGTGCCAGTAGTATCGCGGCAGGGGGCTACGAGCAGTACTTC
CASSIAAGGYEQYF
>TRBJ2-1|TRBD2|-|TRBV4-1
TGCGCCAGCAGCCAAGTAGGCCTAGCGGTGGGCAATGAGCAGTTCTTC
CASSQVGLAVGNEQFF
>TRBJ1-2|-|few|TRBV13
TGTGCCAGCAGCTTAGGTTCCGGGGGCTATGGCTACACCTTC
CASSLGSGGYGYTF
>TRBJ2-3|TRBD1|-|TRBV2
TGTGCCAGCAAAGACAGGGGGCGCACAGATACGCAGTATTTT
CASKDRGRTDTQYF
>TRBJ1-4|TRBD1|-|TRBV4-3
TGCGCCAGCAGCCCCCGGGACAGTAATGAAAAACTGTTTTTT
CASSPRDSNEKLFF
>TRBJ2-3|TRBD2|-|TRBV5-1
TGCGCCAGCAGCTCGTGGACTAGCGGCGCAGATACGCAGTATTTT
CASSSWTSGADTQYF
>TRBJ1-1|-|-|TRBV13
TGTGCCAGCAGCGGTAGGGGAAAGTCGTACCTGAACACTGAAGCTTTCTTT
CASSGRGKSYLNTEAFF
>TRBJ1-5|-|-|TRBV19
TGTGCCAGTAGATCCCTCCCCTCCCGGGGGGCGGTCAATCAGCCCCAGCATTTT
CASRSLPSRGAVNQPQHF
>TRBJ1-6|TRBD1|-|TRBV19
TGTGCCAGTAGTACAGCGGACAGGCTGACACCCCTCCACTTT
CASSTADRLTPLHF
>TRBJ1-2|-|-|TRBV6-5
TGTGCCAGCAGTTACTACCCTCCCGAGGGAGGCTACACCTTC
CASSYYPPEGGYTF
>TRBJ2-7|TRBD1|-|TRBV11-2
TGTGCCAGCAGCTGGACAGGGGCCTACGAGCAGTACTTC
CASSWTGAYEQYF
>TRBJ1-2|-|-|TRBV4-2
TGTGCCAGCAGCCAAGGGCCAGGCAGGGAAATCTATGGCTACACCTTC
CASSQGPGREIYGYTF
>TRBJ1-6|-|once|TRBV14
TGTGCCAGCAGCCAAGATAGAGGGGGGGGCCCCCTCCACTTT
CASSQDRGGGPLHF
>TRBJ2-7|-|-|TRBV30
TGTGCCTGGAGGACGAAGGGGGCCTACGAGCAGTACTTC
CAWRTKGAYEQYF
>TRBJ1-5|TRBD1|-|TRBV19
TGTGCCAGTAGTATAGCGAAAGGGACAGGCCATCAGCCCCAGCATTTT
CASSIAKGTGHQPQHF
>TRBJ1-2|TRBD1|few|TRBV5-8
TGTGCCAGCAGACCACAGGGGGCATACTATGGCTACACCTTC
CASRPQGAYYGYTF
>TRBJ2-3|TRBD2|once|TRBV5-1
TGCGCCAGCAGCCCCGTGGGGGCGGGGGGGCCATCAGATACGCAGTATTTT
CASSPVGAGGPSDTQYF
>TRBJ1-1|-|-|TRBV7-2
TGTGCCAGCAGCTTAGGACCGGGAGACACTGAAGCTTTCTTT
CASSLGPGDTEAFF
>TRBJ1-2|-|few|TRBV9
TGTGCCAGCAGCGCCAGACCGGTGGGGGGTTATGGCTACACCTTC
CASSARPVGGYGYTF